Below, 16 T cell receptor beta chains from the same sample are listed, as sequenced in a study of technical replicates of blood from several donors. Assay used: immunoSEQ multiplex PCR; TCRdb lists only in-frame clones, some missing. The data show 80,000 to 85,000 clones, around nine tenths seen once. Material: T cells isolated from PBMCs. These receptors all come from a human donor in good health.

The chain couples TRBV2 to TRBJ2-3; 8 nucleotides agree with TRBD2. The germline gives CDR1 SNHLY, CDR2 FYNNEI. The CDR3 spans 15 residues. J was trimmed by 3 bases and V by 6 bases; bases with no gene match: 8. DNA for the CDR3: TGTGCCAGCAGCGAGCTCGCTAGCGGGACAGATACGCAGTATTTT. Protein: CASSELASGTDTQYF.

The rearrangement joins TRBV9 to TRBJ2-3; D is perhaps TRBD2 (7 bases). From germline, CDR1 is SGDLS and CDR2 YYNGEE. V dropped 3 bases and J dropped 4 bases, with 24 bases sitting between them. This CDR3 comprises 18 residues. The chain's CDR3 is CASSAKLTGGVGADTQYF. In DNA, the CDR3 is TGTGCCAGCAGCGCAAAACTGACGGGGGGCGTTGGTGCAGATACGCAGTATTTT.

With regard to this clone: Because the CDR3's place on the DNA is in doubt, the DNA is left out and the CDR3 is given as listed by TCRdb. The V gene is TRBV28, the J gene TRBJ1-2; TRBD1, the table's D call, was not compared with the DNA. Germline values: CDR1 MDHEN, CDR2 SYDVKM. The CDR3 is 20 residues long, counting both termini. The CDR3 protein is CASSLNRGLFNYGYTFGYTF.

The J gene is TRBJ2-2, the V gene TRBV18, with D unclear. V shed 6 bases and J shed 2 bases, with 16 bases lying between them. CDR1 KGHSH and CDR2 LQKENI come from the germline V gene. The CDR3 consists of 16 residues. The CDR3 spells CASSPLGAANTGELFF. CDR3 nucleotides: TGTGCCAGCTCCCCCTTGGGCGCAGCCAACACCGGGGAGCTGTTTTTT.

V usage is TRBV7-9 and J usage is TRBJ2-2; TRBD1 might be the D (5 bases). CDR3 length: 13 amino acids. Germline assignment: CDR1 SEHNR and CDR2 FQNEAQ (reference sequence). Between the trimmed V and J ends, which lost 3 bases and 6 bases, there was a span of 8 bases. The CDR3 loop is CASSFLRAGELFF. In nucleotides, the CDR3 is TGTGCCAGCAGCTTCCTCAGGGCCGGGGAGCTGTTTTTT.

J is TRBJ2-2 and V is TRBV7-9; 13 positions agree with TRBD2. Germline V gene data show CDR1 as SEHNR and CDR2 as FQNEAQ (reference sequence). The CDR3 contains 19 residues. Trimming removed 5 bases from V and 2 bases from J; junction bases left unmatched: 11. The CDR3 sequence: CASSAAGTSGAGNTGELFF. In DNA form, the CDR3 reads TGTGCCAGCAGCGCGGCCGGGACTAGCGGGGCCGGTAACACCGGGGAGCTGTTTTTT. The full variable domain, in which reference TRBV7-9 and TRBJ2-2 provide the parts outside the CDR3, is DTGVSQNPRHKITKRGQNVTFRCDPISEHNRLYWYRQTLGQGPEFLTYFQNEAQLEKSRLLSDRFSAERPKGSFSTLEIQRTEQGDSAMYLCASSAAGTSGAGNTGELFFGEGSRLTVL.

The chain has TRBV5-1 and TRBJ2-7; 8 bases line up with TRBD2. This CDR3 has 14 residues. V lost 3 bases to trimming and J lost 6 bases; unmatched junction nucleotides: 8. Per the germline V gene, CDR1 is SGHRS and CDR2 is YFSETQ. The CDR3 protein is CASSSRGLVREQYF. In DNA, the CDR3 is TGCGCCAGCAGCTCGAGGGGACTAGTTCGCGAGCAGTACTTC.

This clone was seen once. The genes are TRBV7-3 and TRBJ2-2; 9 bases map to TRBD1. Germline CDR1 is SGHTA and CDR2 is FQGTGA. The CDR3 extends over 15 amino acids. V lost 4 bases and J lost 3; bases outside the gene matches: 3. CDR3 coding DNA: TGTGCCAGCAGCTATACAGGGGGCGACACCGGGGAGCTGTTTTTT. Translating it yields CASSYTGGDTGELFF.

This clone is a singleton in its sample. The chain couples TRBV7-9 to TRBJ2-5, with 10 nucleotides matching TRBD1. Unmatched junction bases numbered 6, after V lost 0 bases and J lost 5 bases. The V gene's germline CDR1 is SEHNR and CDR2 FQNEAQ (reference sequence). The CDR3 is 16 amino acids. The CDR3 sequence: CASSLARDRGLETQYF. The CDR3 DNA is TGTGCCAGCAGCTTAGCCCGTGACAGGGGGCTGGAGACCCAGTACTTC.

The chain joins TRBV4-3 to TRBJ2-1; 7 nucleotides align to TRBD1. The CDR3 has 13 amino acids. CDR1 LGHNA and CDR2 YSLEER come from the germline V gene. Trimming at V came to 5 bases and at J to 4 bases, leaving 2 bases not matched to a gene. The CDR3 DNA sequence: TGCGCCAGCAGCGGGACAGAGTACAATGAGCAGTTCTTC. Translating gives CASSGTEYNEQFF.

The chain employs TRBV10-3 and TRBJ2-1; 15 bases fit TRBD2. The CDR3 has 14 amino acids. The V gene end was trimmed by 5 bases and the J gene end by 9 bases; junction bases not matched to a gene: 2. Germline V gives CDR1 ENHRY, CDR2 SYGVKD. The CDR3 bases are TGTGCCATCAGTCCGGGACTAGCGGGAGGTGAGCAGTTCTTC. As protein: CAISPGLAGGEQFF.

The chain employs TRBV15 and TRBJ1-5; TRBD1 might be the D (5 bases). The CDR3 is 16 residues long. The V and J ends lost 4 bases and 1 base respectively, with 14 bases between them. Germline V gives CDR1 LNHNV, CDR2 YYDKDF (reference sequence). The CDR3 DNA is TGTGCCACCAGCAAGGGGAGGGGAAGGAGCAATCAGCCCCAGCATTTT. As protein: CATSKGRGRSNQPQHF. The complete variable domain, with remaining parts taken from reference TRBV15 and TRBJ1-5, reads DAMVIQNPRYQVTQFGKPVTLSCSQTLNHNVMYWYQQKSSQAPKLLFHYYDKDFNNEADTPDNFQSRRPNTSFCFLDIRSPGLGDTAMYLCATSKGRGRSNQPQHFGDGTRLSIL.

CDR3 protein: CASSFSAAANYGYTF. The CDR3 region has the DNA TGTGCCAGCAGTTTTTCGGCGGCCGCTAACTATGGCTACACCTTC. V is TRBV28 and J is TRBJ1-2, with D hard to call. Between the trimmed V and J ends, which lost 3 bases and 0 bases, there was a span of 11 bases. The germline gives CDR1 MDHEN, CDR2 SYDVKM. This CDR3 contains 15 residues.

The chain carries TRBV18 and TRBJ1-1, with a possible D match to TRBD1 (6 bases). The CDR3 loop spans 15 amino acids. Germline loops: CDR1 KGHSH, CDR2 LQKENI. Between the trimmed V and J ends, which lost 2 bases and 1 base, there was a span of 11 bases. CDR3 coding DNA: TGTGCCAGCTCACCAAGAACAGGGACGAACACTGAAGCTTTCTTT. It yields the protein CASSPRTGTNTEAFF.

This clone has a single count. CDR3 coding DNA: TGTGCCAGCAGCTTCGGTCCGGCGGACTACGAGCAGTACTTC. Translated: CASSFGPADYEQYF. The V call is TRBV5-4, the J call TRBJ2-7; D is uncertain. The CDR3 length is 14 residues. Germline CDR1 is SGHNT and CDR2 is YYREEE (reference sequence). The V end was cut by 2 bases, the J end by 3 bases, with 12 bases between.

This chain connects TRBV11-2 to TRBJ1-4; D is ambiguous. CDR1 SGHAT and CDR2 FQNNGV come from the germline V gene. The CDR3 is 13 residues long. V dropped 5 bases and J dropped 0 bases, with 4 bases sitting between them. CDR3 in amino acids: CASSPATNEKLFF. The DNA for the CDR3 is TGTGCCAGCAGCCCCGCAACTAATGAAAAACTGTTTTTT.